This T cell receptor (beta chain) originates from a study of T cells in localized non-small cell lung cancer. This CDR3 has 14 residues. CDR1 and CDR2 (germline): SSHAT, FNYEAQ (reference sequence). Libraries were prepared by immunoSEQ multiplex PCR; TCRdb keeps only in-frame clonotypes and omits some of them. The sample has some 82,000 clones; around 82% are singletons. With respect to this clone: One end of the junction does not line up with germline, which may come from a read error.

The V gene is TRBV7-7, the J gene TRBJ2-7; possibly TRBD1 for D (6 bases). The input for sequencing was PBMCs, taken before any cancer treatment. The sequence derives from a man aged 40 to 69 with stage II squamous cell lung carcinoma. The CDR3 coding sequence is TGTGCTAGCAGCTTTGGGGTGGGGGCGGACGAGCAGTACTTC. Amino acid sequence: CASSFGVGADEQYF. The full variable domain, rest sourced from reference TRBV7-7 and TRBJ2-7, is GAGVSQSPRYKVTKRGQDVTLRCDPISSHATLYWYQQALGQGPEFLTYFNYEAQPDKSGLPSDRFSAERPEGSISTLTIQRTEQRDSAMYRCASSFGVGADEQYFGPGTRLTVT.